This TCR beta chain is drawn from a study of T cell responses to AZD1222 COVID-19 vaccine (dated by TCRdb to about 2021). Broadly, across the study: A total of about 250 trial participants underwent TCR sequencing, of whom 200 to 220 had received two doses of AZD1222 and about 26 had received two doses of the MenACWY control vaccine. Enrollment into the trials was organized by age into subgroups of 18-55, 56-69 and 70-plus years, and those subgroups contained 148, 28 and 57 TCR-sequenced participants, respectively. Study-wide findings and limitations: Because no samples from the day 14 peak response were available, repertoires could be characterized only after the peak T cell response. The vaccine-associated CD4 TCRs covered the entire spike protein, and the dominant responses fell in regions 160-218 and 743-854. Spike-specific TCR breadth and depth rose significantly after two AZD1222 doses compared with day 0 and with MenACWY recipients. Most participants were white British and females outnumbered males, and the authors suggested that clonal diversity may have been underestimated. Reportedly, close to half of the unique spike-specific TCRs recognized epitopes lying outside the regions that are mutated in the B.1.351 and B.1.1.7 variants. The 56-69-year group was small, and its depth increase did not reach significance, likely because of low power. Only five to seven AZD1222 recipients were SARS-CoV-2 seropositive at baseline, limiting conclusions about previously exposed vaccinees.

This specimen's time point label, per the study, means: about 28 days (+/-7) after the second vaccine dose. AZD1222 recipients given second doses at about 4 weeks or at about 12 weeks were pooled, since spike-specific TCR depth and breadth were not found to differ between the two schedules. The vaccinee samples were drawn from two UK trials, COV001 and COV002, one of which was a single-blind randomized controlled phase 2/3 trial testing AZD1222 (ChAdOx1 nCoV-19) in healthy adults. For TCRbeta chain sequencing, PBMC samples were collected from trial participants at day 0 and at day 28 after the second dose. Comment on this clone: Its cognate antigen has yet to be identified. One base away there is no much larger clone; base qualities are not given.

V sheds 1 base and J sheds 7 bases, leaving 14 bases between their ends. Including the terminal cysteine and phenylalanine, the CDR3 comprises 16 residues. The CDR3 DNA has 48 bases and is translated from base 1. CDR1 and CDR2 were assigned from the germline V gene as MGHRA and YSYEKL. The CDR3 regions of human TCRbeta chains were analyzed by immunosequencing. The original pipeline was this. TCRs in the repertoires were matched against a reference library of SARS-CoV-2-specific TCRs that had been generated with the MIRA antigen-specificity platform. Breadth was defined as the fraction of unique TCRs that were SARS-CoV-2-associated, and depth was defined as the fraction of total T cells that were SARS-CoV-2-associated. Using the MIRA data, each spike-specific TCR was mapped to the spike region that the TCR reacts to and placed in a CD4 or CD8 class. Log10-transformed breadth and depth values were compared by one-way ANOVA with Sidak's multiple comparisons tests. TCRdb limited this immuneACCESS table to in-frame rearrangements with V and J called. A share of clones is missing; checked studies link under half to unresolved V genes, and the rest is unexplained. V and J calls plus clone size are reproduced from that table; the DNA served to infer D and trimming. The sample records approximately 160,000 clones, 92% of which are singletons. The ten largest clonotypes hold under 1.2% of the sample.

The starting material was peripheral blood, obtained 28 days after the second AZD1222 dose. This receptor was obtained from an adult who received the AZD1222 COVID-19 vaccine. The rearrangement combines TRBV4-1 with TRBJ1-6, with the identity of the D gene unclear. The nucleotide sequence is TGCGCCAGCAGCCAAGGTATGGCAGCGAGGAATTCACCCCTCCACTTT. Translation gives CASSQGMAARNSPLHF.